The rows below give T cell receptor beta chains drawn from one sample of a study of cytomegalovirus exposure and HLA in healthy donors. Clones were sequenced by immunoSEQ multiplex PCR, and TCRdb holds only the in-frame ones, with some missing. This sample carries 150,000 to 200,000 clones, approximately 89% of them seen once, and the ten largest clones take around 7.2%. Sequencing was performed on PBMCs. These receptors came from a man between 25 and 39 years old in good health and CMV-seropositive. The CDR3 runs from the conserved cysteine through the conserved F or W. Each record gives: D gene, clone size, J gene, V gene, CDR3 protein, CDR3 DNA. D genes are given only for firm matches. Clone size, where shown, is once, few, many, or a class for clones that have expanded.

>.|.|TRBJ2-3|TRBV4-2
CASSQDRVDSTDTQYF
TGTGCCAGCAGCCAAGATAGGGTAGATAGCACAGATACGCAGTATTTT
>TRBD2|.|TRBJ2-3|TRBV7-2
CASSLGLAGGSDTQYF
TGTGCCAGCAGCTTAGGTCTAGCGGGGGGGTCGGATACGCAGTATTTT
>TRBD1|.|TRBJ1-2|TRBV27
CASTGTGRGYTF
TGTGCCAGCACCGGGACAGGGCGAGGCTACACCTTC
>TRBD1|.|TRBJ2-2|TRBV7-9
CASSVTMTGTGELFF
TGTGCCAGCAGCGTCACCATGACAGGGACCGGGGAGCTGTTTTTT
>.|.|TRBJ2-7|TRBV27
CASTYVGQYF
TGTGCCAGCACTTACGTAGGGCAGTACTTC
>TRBD2|.|TRBJ2-7|TRBV27
CASSLTGLADGFSYEQYF
TGTGCCAGCAGCCTTACGGGGCTAGCGGACGGATTTTCTTACGAGCAGTACTTC
>TRBD1|.|TRBJ1-5|TRBV7-3
CASSLSGRGPNLKGSNQPQHF
TGTGCCAGCAGCTTAAGTGGCAGGGGGCCCAATCTTAAAGGTAGCAATCAGCCCCAGCATTTT
>TRBD1|.|TRBJ2-2|TRBV5-1
CASSFDRENTGELFF
TGCGCCAGCAGCTTTGACAGGGAGAACACCGGGGAGCTGTTTTTT
>.|.|TRBJ2-7|TRBV28
CASSSPAILYEQYF
TGTGCCAGCAGTTCCCCAGCTATCTTGTACGAGCAGTACTTC
>.|once|TRBJ1-2|TRBV29-1
CSGIGTAYGYTF
TGCAGCGGGATAGGGACTGCCTATGGCTACACCTTC
>.|.|TRBJ2-3|TRBV9
CASSRQKSDTQYF
TGTGCCAGCAGCCGACAGAAATCAGATACGCAGTATTTT
>.|once|TRBJ1-2|TRBV21-1
CASSKWGRLNYGYTF
TGTGCCAGCAGCAAATGGGGCAGGCTGAACTATGGCTACACCTTC
>.|.|TRBJ2-5|TRBV12-5
CASGLWVGETQYF
TGTGCTAGTGGTTTGTGGGTAGGGGAGACCCAGTACTTC
>.|.|TRBJ2-5|TRBV18
CASSPPWTATQETQYF
TGTGCCAGCTCACCGCCTTGGACAGCCACTCAAGAGACCCAGTACTTC
>.|.|TRBJ1-2|TRBV9
CASSPAGEYYGYTF
TGTGCCAGCAGCCCCGCGGGAGAATACTATGGCTACACCTTC
>.|.|TRBJ2-7|TRBV5-1
CASSGTYPDSEQYF
TGCGCCAGCAGCGGGACTTACCCCGACTCCGAGCAGTACTTC
>TRBD2|.|TRBJ2-3|TRBV29-1
CSDQRGGRTQYF
TGCAGCGACCAGCGGGGGGGCCGGACGCAGTATTTT
>.|.|TRBJ1-6|TRBV11-1
CASSLQYYNSPLHF
TGTGCCAGCAGCCTGCAGTACTATAATTCACCCCTCCACTTT
>.|once|TRBJ1-2|TRBV5-1
CASSPDGRNYGYTF
TGCGCCAGCAGCCCCGATGGGAGGAACTATGGCTACACCTTC
>.|.|TRBJ2-7|TRBV7-9
CASSFRDFTYEQYF
TGTGCCAGCAGCTTTAGGGACTTCACCTACGAGCAGTACTTC
>TRBD2|.|TRBJ2-1|TRBV7-3
CASSSLPGGGPANEQFF
TGTGCCAGCAGCTCCCTCCCTGGCGGGGGTCCCGCGAATGAGCAGTTCTTC